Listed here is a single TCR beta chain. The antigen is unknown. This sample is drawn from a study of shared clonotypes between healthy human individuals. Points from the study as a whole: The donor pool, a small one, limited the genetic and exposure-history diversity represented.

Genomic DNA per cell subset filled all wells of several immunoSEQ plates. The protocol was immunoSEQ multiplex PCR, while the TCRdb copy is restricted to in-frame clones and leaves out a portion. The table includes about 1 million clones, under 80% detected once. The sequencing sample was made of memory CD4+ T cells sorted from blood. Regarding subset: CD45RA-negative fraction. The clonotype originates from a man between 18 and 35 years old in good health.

The CDR3 spells CASSTGQGSVGELFF. CDR3 bases: TGCGCCAGCAGCACGGGACAGGGTTCGGTCGGGGAGCTGTTTTTT. This chain links TRBV5-1 with TRBJ2-2; 9 nucleotides line up with TRBD1. The CDR3 covers 15 residues. Germline assignment: CDR1 SGHRS and CDR2 YFSETQ. V shed 4 bases, J shed 7 bases, and the junction held 8 bases outside the gene matches.